The sequence of this TCR beta chain was determined in a study of cytomegalovirus exposure and HLA in healthy donors. Germline lookup yields CDR1 SGHDT and CDR2 YYEEEE. This CDR3 contains 17 residues. The J segment lost 1 base and the V segment lost 0 bases, leaving 6 bases of the junction unmatched. The primer mix had 60 Vbeta and 13 Jbeta primers. Assay: immunoSEQ multiplex PCR; the TCRdb copy retains only in-frame clones and omits some. The sample yields 100,000 to 150,000 clones, roughly 75% seen once. The source is a man younger than 45 in good health and CMV-seropositive. The chain recombines TRBV5-6 with TRBJ2-7; 11 bases agree with TRBD2. Source material: PBMCs. The CDR3 DNA reads TGTGCCAGCAGCTTGGAACTAGCGGGAGAAACGTCCTACGAGCAGTACTTC. Amino acids: CASSLELAGETSYEQYF.